This paragraph reports one TCR beta chain. This entry is derived from a study of cytomegalovirus exposure and HLA in healthy donors. Germline V gives CDR1 MNHNY, CDR2 SVGAGI (reference sequence). V lost 6 bases and J lost 2; bases outside the gene matches: 10. The length of the CDR3 is 16 residues. The PCR employed 60 Vbeta primers together with 13 Jbeta primers. Measured with immunoSEQ multiplex PCR; TCRdb has only the in-frame clones, and not every one. The sample lists around 170,000 clones; approximately 88% were seen once. The chain links TRBV6-6 to TRBJ2-7, with TRBD1 matching 10 bases. Sequencing used PBMCs. The receptor comes from a woman between 18 and 29 years old in good health and CMV-seronegative. CDR3 protein: CASSRPRGQGTYEQYF. For the CDR3, the DNA is TGTGCCAGCAGCCGCCCCCGGGGACAGGGGACCTACGAGCAGTACTTC.